This entry lists 9 T cell receptor beta chains sequenced from one sample in a study of radiation and T cells in renal cell carcinoma. Sequencing was performed with immunoSEQ multiplex PCR; in TCRdb, only in-frame clones are kept and a portion is missing. Of about 120,000 clones in the sample, about 81% were seen once. Time point given: blood 2 weeks post-SBRT. Treatment given: 15 Gy SBRT to primary tumor, nephrectomy 4 weeks later. The starting material was blood, obtained from a patient whose treatment included radiotherapy and nephrectomy. Every receptor here comes from a woman in her fifties or sixties with renal cell carcinoma.

The genes are TRBV19 and TRBJ2-3; 11 bases map to TRBD2. The V gene end was trimmed by 5 bases and the J gene end by 0 bases; junction bases not matched to a gene: 4. This CDR3 spans 16 amino acids. Looked up from germline, CDR1 is LNHDA and CDR2 is SQIVND (reference sequence). CDR3 DNA: TGTGCCAGTAGTGCTCGACTAGCGGGAAGCACAGATACGCAGTATTTT. Encoded protein: CASSARLAGSTDTQYF. The variable domain in full, completed from reference TRBV19 and TRBJ2-3, reads DGGITQSPKYLFRKEGQNVTLSCEQNLNHDAMYWYRQDPGQGLRLIYYSQIVNDFQKGDIAEGYSVSREKKESFPLTVTSAQKNPTAFYLCASSARLAGSTDTQYFGPGTRLTVL.

This clone was seen a few times. The chain joins TRBV5-1 to TRBJ2-5; 12 bases are shared with TRBD2. The CDR3 is made up of 16 amino acids. CDR1 and CDR2 (germline): SGHRS, YFSETQ. V lost 1 base, J lost 5 bases, and 6 bases stayed unmatched. Written as DNA, the CDR3 is TGCGCCAGCAGCTTGCTGGCTAGCGGGAGGGAGGAGACCCAGTACTTC. It encodes CASSLLASGREETQYF.

The CDR3 is CASIEGASGNTIYF. The DNA for the CDR3 is TGTGCCAGCATCGAGGGCGCTTCTGGAAACACCATATATTTT. The V and J genes are TRBV28 and TRBJ1-3; D gene unclear. The germline gives CDR1 MDHEN, CDR2 SYDVKM. The germline V and J ends were trimmed by 7 bases and 1 base, with 11 bases remaining between them. The CDR3 totals 14 residues.

The J gene is TRBJ1-2, the V gene TRBV20-1, with a tentative D call TRBD1 (5 bases). The CDR3 runs to 11 residues. Germline-derived CDR1 and CDR2 are DFQATT and SNEGSKA (reference sequence). Trimming shortened V by 6 bases and J by 14 bases, and 19 bases separated the two germline ends. The CDR3 sequence: CSAKEAGGLTF. In DNA form, the CDR3 reads TGCAGTGCGAAAGAGGCCGGGGGATTAACCTTC.

The chain employs TRBV5-1 and TRBJ2-7; D is ambiguous. Trimming took off 0 bases at V and 1 base at J, with 8 bases between the two ends. The CDR3 runs 14 residues. Germline V gene sequence: CDR1 SGHRS, CDR2 YFSETQ. Written as DNA, the CDR3 is TGCGCCAGCAGCTTGGCAGGCACTTCCTACGAGCAGTACTTC. It encodes CASSLAGTSYEQYF.

The rearrangement joins TRBV19 to TRBJ1-1; D is unresolved. The CDR3 consists of 15 residues. V was cut by 5 bases and J by 2 bases, with 15 bases left in between. Per germline, CDR1 LNHDA and CDR2 SQIVND (reference sequence). The chain's CDR3 is CASSPSWSRNTEAFF. The CDR3 DNA follows: TGTGCCAGTAGTCCGTCCTGGAGCCGAAACACTGAAGCTTTCTTT.

This chain links TRBV4-1 with TRBJ1-6; D might be TRBD1 (5 bases). This CDR3 is 16 amino acids long. The V and J ends lost 0 bases and 10 bases respectively, with 16 bases between them. The germline V gene has CDR1 MGHRA and CDR2 YSYEKL. CDR3 amino acids: CASSQDHGGSGSPLHF. CDR3 nucleotides: TGCGCCAGCAGCCAAGATCATGGGGGATCGGGGTCACCCCTCCACTTT.

J is TRBJ2-2 and V is TRBV7-6, with D maybe TRBD2 (6 bases). This CDR3 is built from 16 residues. Trimming stripped 7 bases from V and 4 bases from J, with 19 bases between. CDR1 is SGHVS, CDR2 FNYEAQ, per germline. In DNA form, the CDR3 reads TGTGCCAGCACCCCCTCGGGGGTTCGAGTCACCGGGGAGCTGTTTTTT. This translates into CASTPSGVRVTGELFF.

The rearrangement joins TRBV9 to TRBJ1-3; D is unresolved. Per the germline V gene, CDR1 is SGDLS and CDR2 is YYNGEE. This CDR3 comprises 15 residues. V lost 2 bases, J lost 6 bases, and 15 bases lay in between. CDR3 in amino acids: CASSVGENLLNTIYF. Written as DNA, the CDR3 is TGTGCCAGCAGCGTCGGGGAAAACCTCTTAAACACCATATATTTT.